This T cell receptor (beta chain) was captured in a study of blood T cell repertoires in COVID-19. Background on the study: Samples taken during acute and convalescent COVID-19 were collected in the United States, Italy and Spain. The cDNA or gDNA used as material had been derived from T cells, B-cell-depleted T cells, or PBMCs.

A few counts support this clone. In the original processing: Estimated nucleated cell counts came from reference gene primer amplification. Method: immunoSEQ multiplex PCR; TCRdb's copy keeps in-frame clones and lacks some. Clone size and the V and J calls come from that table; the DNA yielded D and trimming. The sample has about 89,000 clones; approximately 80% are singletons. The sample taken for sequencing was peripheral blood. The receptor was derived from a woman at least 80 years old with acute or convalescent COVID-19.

The CDR3, as DNA: TGTGCCAGCATCCGGGAAGCTAGCACAGATACGCAGTATTTT. This encodes CASIREASTDTQYF. This rearrangement joins TRBV2 to TRBJ2-3; maybe TRBD2 (5 bases). Trimming shortened V by 7 bases and J by 0 bases, and 11 bases separated the two germline ends. This CDR3 spans 14 amino acids. From germline, CDR1 is SNHLY and CDR2 FYNNEI. Variable domain in full (rest from reference TRBV2 and TRBJ2-3): EPEVTQTPSHQVTQMGQEVILRCVPISNHLYFYWYRQILGQKVEFLVSFYNNEISEKSEIFDDQFSVERPDGSNFTLKIRSTKLEDSAMYFCASIREASTDTQYFGPGTRLTVL.